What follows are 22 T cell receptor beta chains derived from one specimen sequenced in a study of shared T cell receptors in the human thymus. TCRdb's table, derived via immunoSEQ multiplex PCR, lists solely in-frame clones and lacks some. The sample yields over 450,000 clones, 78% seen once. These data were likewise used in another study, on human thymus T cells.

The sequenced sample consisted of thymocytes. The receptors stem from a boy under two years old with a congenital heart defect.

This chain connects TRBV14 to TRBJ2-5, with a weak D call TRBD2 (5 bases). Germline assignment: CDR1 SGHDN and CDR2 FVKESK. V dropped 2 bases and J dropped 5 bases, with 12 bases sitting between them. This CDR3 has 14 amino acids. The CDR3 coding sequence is TGTGCCAGCAGCCAAAGGGAGAGGGAGGAGACCCAGTACTTC. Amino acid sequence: CASSQREREETQYF. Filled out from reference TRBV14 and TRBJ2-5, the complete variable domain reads EAGVTQFPSHSVIEKGQTVTLRCDPISGHDNLYWYRRVMGKEIKFLLHFVKESKQDESGMPNNRFLAERTGGTYSTLKVQPAELEDSGVYFCASSQREREETQYFGPGTRLLVL.

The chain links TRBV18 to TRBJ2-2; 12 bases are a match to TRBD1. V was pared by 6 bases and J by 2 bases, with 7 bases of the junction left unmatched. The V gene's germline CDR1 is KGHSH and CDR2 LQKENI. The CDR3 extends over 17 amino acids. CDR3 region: CASSDWDRGRNTGELFF. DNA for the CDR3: TGTGCCAGCTCGGATTGGGACAGGGGGCGAAACACCGGGGAGCTGTTTTTT. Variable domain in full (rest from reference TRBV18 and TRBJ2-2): NAGVMQNPRHLVRRRGQEARLRCSPMKGHSHVYWYRQLPEEGLKFMVYLQKENIIDESGMPKERFSAEFPKEGPSILRIQQVVRGDSAAYFCASSDWDRGRNTGELFFGEGSRLTVL.

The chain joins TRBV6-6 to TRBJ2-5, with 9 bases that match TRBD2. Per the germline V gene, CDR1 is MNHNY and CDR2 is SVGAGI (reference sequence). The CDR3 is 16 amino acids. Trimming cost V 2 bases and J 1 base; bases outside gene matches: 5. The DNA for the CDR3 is TGTGCCAGCAGTTACGATCGAGCGGGAGGCCAAGAGACCCAGTACTTC. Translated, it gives CASSYDRAGGQETQYF.

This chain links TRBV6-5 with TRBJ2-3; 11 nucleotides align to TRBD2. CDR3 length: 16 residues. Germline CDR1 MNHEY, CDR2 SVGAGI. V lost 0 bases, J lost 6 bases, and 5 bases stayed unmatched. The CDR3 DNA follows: TGTGCCAGCAGTTACTCCTTAGCGGGAGGGCCTGATACGCAGTATTTT. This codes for CASSYSLAGGPDTQYF.

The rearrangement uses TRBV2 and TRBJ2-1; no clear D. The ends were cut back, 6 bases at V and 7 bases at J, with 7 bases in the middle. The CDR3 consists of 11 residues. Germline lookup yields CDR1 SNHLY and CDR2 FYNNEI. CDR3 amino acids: CASSPSNEQFF. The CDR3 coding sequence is TGTGCCAGCAGCCCTTCGAATGAGCAGTTCTTC. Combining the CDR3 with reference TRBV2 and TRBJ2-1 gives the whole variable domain EPEVTQTPSHQVTQMGQEVILRCVPISNHLYFYWYRQILGQKVEFLVSFYNNEISEKSEIFDDQFSVERPDGSNFTLKIRSTKLEDSAMYFCASSPSNEQFFGPGTRLTVL.

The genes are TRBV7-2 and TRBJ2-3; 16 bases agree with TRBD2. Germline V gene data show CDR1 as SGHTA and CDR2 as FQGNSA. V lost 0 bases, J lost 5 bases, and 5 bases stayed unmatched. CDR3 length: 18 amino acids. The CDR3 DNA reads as TGTGCCAGCAGCTTAGCGGGACTAGCGGGAGGGCCCCTAGATACGCAGTATTTT. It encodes CASSLAGLAGGPLDTQYF. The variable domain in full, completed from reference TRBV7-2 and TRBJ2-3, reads GAGVSQSPSNKVTEKGKDVELRCDPISGHTALYWYRQSLGQGLEFLIYFQGNSAPDKSGLPSDRFSAERTGGSVSTLTIQRTQQEDSAVYLCASSLAGLAGGPLDTQYFGPGTRLTVL.

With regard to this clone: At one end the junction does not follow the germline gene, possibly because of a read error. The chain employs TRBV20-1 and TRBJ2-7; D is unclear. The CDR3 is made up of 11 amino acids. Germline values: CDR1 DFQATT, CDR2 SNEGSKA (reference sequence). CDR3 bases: TGCAGTGCGCCAAGATCCTATGAGCAGTACTTC. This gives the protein CSAPRSYEQYF.

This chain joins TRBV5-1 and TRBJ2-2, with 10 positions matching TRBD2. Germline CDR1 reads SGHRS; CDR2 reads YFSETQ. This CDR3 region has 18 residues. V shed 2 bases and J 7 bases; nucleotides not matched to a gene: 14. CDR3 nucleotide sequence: TGCGCCAGCAGCTTTAGATACCTAGCGGGAGATGAGATCGGGGAGCTGTTTTTT. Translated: CASSFRYLAGDEIGELFF.

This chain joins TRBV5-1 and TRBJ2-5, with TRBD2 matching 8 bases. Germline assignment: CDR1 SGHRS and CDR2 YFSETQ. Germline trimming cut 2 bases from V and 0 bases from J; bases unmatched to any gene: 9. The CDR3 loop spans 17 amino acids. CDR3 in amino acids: CASSLPGLAPYQETQYF. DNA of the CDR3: TGCGCCAGCAGCTTACCCGGACTAGCACCGTACCAAGAGACCCAGTACTTC. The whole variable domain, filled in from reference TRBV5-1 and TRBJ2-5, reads KAGVTQTPRYLIKTRGQQVTLSCSPISGHRSVSWYQQTPGQGLQFLFEYFSETQRNKGNFPGRFSGRQFSNSRSEMNVSTLELGDSALYLCASSLPGLAPYQETQYFGPGTRLLVL.

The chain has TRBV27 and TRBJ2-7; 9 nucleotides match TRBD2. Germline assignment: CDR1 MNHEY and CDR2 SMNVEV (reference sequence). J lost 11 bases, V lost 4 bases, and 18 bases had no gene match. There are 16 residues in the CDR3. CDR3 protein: CASSSPQRGAGGPKYF. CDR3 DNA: TGTGCCAGCAGTTCCCCCCAGAGGGGGGCGGGAGGGCCGAAGTACTTC.

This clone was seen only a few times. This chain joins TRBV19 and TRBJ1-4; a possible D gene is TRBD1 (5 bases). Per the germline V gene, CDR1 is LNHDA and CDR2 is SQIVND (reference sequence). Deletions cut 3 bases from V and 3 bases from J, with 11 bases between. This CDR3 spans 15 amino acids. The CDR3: CASSMRLRANEKLFF. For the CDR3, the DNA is TGTGCCAGTAGTATGAGGCTCAGGGCTAATGAAAAACTGTTTTTT.

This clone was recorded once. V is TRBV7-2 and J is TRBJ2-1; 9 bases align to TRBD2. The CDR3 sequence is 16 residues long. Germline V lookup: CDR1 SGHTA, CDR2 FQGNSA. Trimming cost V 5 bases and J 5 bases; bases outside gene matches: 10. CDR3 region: CASSRRASGTNNEQFF. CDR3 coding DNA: TGTGCCAGCAGCCGGAGGGCTAGCGGGACGAACAATGAGCAGTTCTTC.

The CDR3 DNA sequence: TGTGCCAGTAGTATCGGACAGGGGGGGGATCAGCCCCAGCATTTT. It translates to CASSIGQGGDQPQHF. The V call is TRBV19, the J call TRBJ1-5; 10 nucleotides line up with TRBD1. Germline V lookup: CDR1 LNHDA, CDR2 SQIVND (reference sequence). The trim removed 3 bases at V and 5 bases at J, leaving 4 bases unmatched. This CDR3 comprises 15 residues.

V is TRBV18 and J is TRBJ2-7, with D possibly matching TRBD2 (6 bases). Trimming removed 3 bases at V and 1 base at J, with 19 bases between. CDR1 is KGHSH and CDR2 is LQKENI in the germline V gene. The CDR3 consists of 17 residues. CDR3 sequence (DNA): TGTGCCAGCTCACCCTTGACCGGGACTCTCAAGTCCTACGAGCAGTACTTC. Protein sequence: CASSPLTGTLKSYEQYF.

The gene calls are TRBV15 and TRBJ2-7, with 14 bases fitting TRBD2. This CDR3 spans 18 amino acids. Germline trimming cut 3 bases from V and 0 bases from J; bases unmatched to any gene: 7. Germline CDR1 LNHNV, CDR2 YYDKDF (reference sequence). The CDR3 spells CATSRGTGTSGSSYEQYF. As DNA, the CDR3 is TGTGCCACCAGCAGGGGAACCGGGACTAGCGGGAGCTCCTACGAGCAGTACTTC. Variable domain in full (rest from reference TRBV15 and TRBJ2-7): DAMVIQNPRYQVTQFGKPVTLSCSQTLNHNVMYWYQQKSSQAPKLLFHYYDKDFNNEADTPDNFQSRRPNTSFCFLDIRSPGLGDTAMYLCATSRGTGTSGSSYEQYFGPGTRLTVT.

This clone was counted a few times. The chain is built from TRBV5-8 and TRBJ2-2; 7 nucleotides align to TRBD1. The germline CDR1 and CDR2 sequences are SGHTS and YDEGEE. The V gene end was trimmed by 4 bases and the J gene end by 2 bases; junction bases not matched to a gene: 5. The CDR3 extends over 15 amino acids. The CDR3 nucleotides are TGTGCCAGCAGCGCCCGACAGGGCAACACCGGGGAGCTGTTTTTT. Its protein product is CASSARQGNTGELFF.

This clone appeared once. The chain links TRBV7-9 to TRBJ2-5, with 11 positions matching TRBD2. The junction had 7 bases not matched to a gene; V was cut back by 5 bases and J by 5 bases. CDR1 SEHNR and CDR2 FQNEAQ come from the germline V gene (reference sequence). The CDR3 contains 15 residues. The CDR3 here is CASSPRLAGTETQYF. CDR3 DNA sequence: TGTGCCAGCAGCCCCCGACTAGCGGGAACGGAGACCCAGTACTTC.

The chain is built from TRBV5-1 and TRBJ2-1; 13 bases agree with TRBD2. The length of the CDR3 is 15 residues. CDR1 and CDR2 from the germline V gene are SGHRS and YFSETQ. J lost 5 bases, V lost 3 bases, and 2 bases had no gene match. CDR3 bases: TGCGCCAGCAGCTGGGGACTAGCGGGAAACAATGAGCAGTTCTTC. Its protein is CASSWGLAGNNEQFF.

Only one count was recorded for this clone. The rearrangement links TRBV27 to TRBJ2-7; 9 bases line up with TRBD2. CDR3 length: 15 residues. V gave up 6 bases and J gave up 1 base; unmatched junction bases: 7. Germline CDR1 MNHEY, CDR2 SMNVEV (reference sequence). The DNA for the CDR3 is TGTGCCAGCAGCGAAACTAGCGGGTTATCCTACGAGCAGTACTTC. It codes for CASSETSGLSYEQYF.

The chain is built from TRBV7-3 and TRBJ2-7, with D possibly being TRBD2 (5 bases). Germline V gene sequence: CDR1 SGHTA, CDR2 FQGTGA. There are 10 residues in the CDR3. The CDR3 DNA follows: TGTCCGAGGGACTCCTACGAGCAGTACTTC. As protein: CPRDSYEQYF.

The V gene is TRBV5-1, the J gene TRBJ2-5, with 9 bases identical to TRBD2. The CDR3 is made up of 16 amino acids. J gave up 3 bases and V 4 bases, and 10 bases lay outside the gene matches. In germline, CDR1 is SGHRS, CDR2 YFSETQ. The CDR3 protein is CASSVAGTSCKETQYF. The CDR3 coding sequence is TGCGCCAGCAGCGTCGCCGGGACTAGCTGCAAAGAGACCCAGTACTTC.

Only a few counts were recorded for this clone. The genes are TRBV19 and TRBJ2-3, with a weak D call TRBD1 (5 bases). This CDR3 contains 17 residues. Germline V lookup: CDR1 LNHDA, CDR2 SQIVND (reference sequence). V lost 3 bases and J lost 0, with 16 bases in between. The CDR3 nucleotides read TGTGCCAGTAGTATGCCTCTCAGGGCCTCTAGCACAGATACGCAGTATTTT. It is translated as CASSMPLRASSTDTQYF. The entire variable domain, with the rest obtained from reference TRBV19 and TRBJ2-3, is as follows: DGGITQSPKYLFRKEGQNVTLSCEQNLNHDAMYWYRQDPGQGLRLIYYSQIVNDFQKGDIAEGYSVSREKKESFPLTVTSAQKNPTAFYLCASSMPLRASSTDTQYFGPGTRLTVL.